Shown below are 29 T cell receptor beta chains from a single sample sequenced in a study of shared clonotypes between healthy human individuals. The method was immunoSEQ multiplex PCR; TCRdb's version includes in-frame clones alone and lacks a portion of them. The sample has around 700,000 clones, 60% to 80% seen once. The sample was memory CD4+ T cells sorted from blood. The subset denotes: CD45RA-negative fraction. The receptors shown here come from a woman in her twenties or thirties in good health.

J is TRBJ2-3 and V is TRBV11-2, with D maybe TRBD2 (6 bases). The CDR3 has 16 residues. Per the germline V gene, CDR1 is SGHAT and CDR2 is FQNNGV. V was shortened by 5 bases and J by 1 base, with 16 bases between the two germline ends. The DNA of the CDR3 is TGTGCCAGCAGCCACGTAGGGGTAGCGGGCACAGATACGCAGTATTTT. Protein: CASSHVGVAGTDTQYF.

V gene TRBV14 combines with J gene TRBJ2-7; D may match TRBD1 or TRBD2 (6 bases each). The CDR3 is 16 residues long. From germline, CDR1 is SGHDN and CDR2 FVKESK. The V gene lost 0 bases and the J gene lost 3 bases, with 15 bases spanning the gap. CDR3 sequence reads: CASSQDRGQGSYEQYF. For the CDR3, the DNA is TGTGCCAGCAGCCAAGATCGGGGGCAGGGGAGCTACGAGCAGTACTTC.

This clone was picked up many times. This chain uses TRBV5-4 with TRBJ1-2; 12 positions match TRBD1. CDR1 and CDR2 (germline): SGHNT, YYREEE (reference sequence). The CDR3 runs 14 residues. The trim removed 4 bases at V and 4 bases at J, leaving 2 bases unmatched. The CDR3 region has the DNA TGTGCCAGCAGCGGGGACAGGGGGCGCTATGGCTACACCTTC. Its translation is CASSGDRGRYGYTF.

The chain links TRBV6-6 to TRBJ1-2; D is possibly TRBD1 (5 bases). CDR3 length: 11 residues. Per the germline V gene, CDR1 is MNHNY and CDR2 is SVGAGI (reference sequence). V dropped 4 bases and J dropped 8 bases, with 8 bases sitting between them. The CDR3 DNA sequence: TGTGCCAGCAGTTGGGGGGGAGGCTACACCTTC. Translated: CASSWGGGYTF.

The rearrangement uses TRBV15 and TRBJ2-5, with D possibly being TRBD1 or TRBD2 (5 bases each). CDR3 length: 12 residues. Germline assignment: CDR1 LNHNV and CDR2 YYDKDF (reference sequence). The ends were cut back, 3 bases at V and 5 bases at J, with 7 bases in the middle. This chain's CDR3 is CATSSGTETQYF. CDR3 sequence (DNA): TGTGCCACCAGCAGTGGGACGGAGACCCAGTACTTC.

Here the CDR3 reads CSVADGYEQYF. For the CDR3, the DNA is TGCAGCGTCGCCGACGGCTACGAGCAGTACTTC. V gene TRBV29-1 combines with J gene TRBJ2-7, with unresolved D. There are 11 residues in the CDR3. Trimming shortened V by 6 bases and J by 3 bases, and 9 bases separated the two germline ends. CDR1 is SQVTM and CDR2 is ANQGSEA in the germline V gene.

The chain recombines TRBV28 with TRBJ2-7; D is perhaps TRBD2 (6 bases). CDR1 and CDR2 (germline): MDHEN, SYDVKM. The CDR3 loop spans 14 amino acids. Trimming left V 6 bases short and J 4 bases short, with 16 bases between. For the CDR3, the DNA is TGTGCCAGCAGCCCTCTGGGGGAGGAATACGAGCAGTACTTC. This codes for CASSPLGEEYEQYF.

The J gene is TRBJ2-7, the V gene TRBV27; 10 bases align to TRBD2. The CDR3 is 15 amino acids. CDR1 MNHEY and CDR2 SMNVEV come from the germline V gene (reference sequence). The junction had 5 bases not matched to a gene; V was cut back by 6 bases and J by 0 bases. CDR3 loop: CASRTGTSDSYEQYF. CDR3 sequence (DNA): TGTGCCAGCAGGACCGGGACTAGCGACTCCTACGAGCAGTACTTC.

This clone was counted many times. The chain employs TRBV7-8 and TRBJ2-7; 7 bases match TRBD2. Germline-derived CDR1 and CDR2 are SGHVS and FQNEAQ. The V gene end was trimmed by 4 bases and the J gene end by 0 bases; junction bases not matched to a gene: 9. The CDR3 length is 16 residues. The chain's CDR3 is CASSWGSGLPSYEQYF. CDR3 in DNA: TGTGCCAGCAGCTGGGGGTCGGGACTACCCTCCTACGAGCAGTACTTC.

CDR3 sequence reads: CASSFPKGGGLGYEQYF. DNA of the CDR3: TGTGCCAGCAGCTTCCCGAAAGGAGGGGGGCTGGGCTACGAGCAGTACTTC. The chain recombines TRBV11-2 with TRBJ2-7, with D perhaps matching TRBD1 or TRBD2 (6 bases each). This CDR3 region has 17 residues. The V gene lost 3 bases and the J gene lost 3 bases, with 21 bases spanning the gap. CDR1 SGHAT and CDR2 FQNNGV come from the germline V gene. Based on the CDR3 plus reference TRBV11-2 and TRBJ2-7, the full variable domain is EAGVAQSPRYKIIEKRQSVAFWCNPISGHATLYWYQQILGQGPKLLIQFQNNGVVDDSQLPKDRFSAERLKGVDSTLKIQPAKLEDSAVYLCASSFPKGGGLGYEQYFGPGTRLTVT.

The rearrangement uses TRBV28 and TRBJ2-5; TRBD1 matches at 9 bases. Germline CDR1 reads MDHEN; CDR2 reads SYDVKM. J was trimmed by 2 bases and V by 5 bases; bases with no gene match: 18. The CDR3 runs to 19 residues. The CDR3 nucleotides are TGTGCCAGCAGTCCACTCGACAGGGGGTTTTTTCGAGGACAAGAGACCCAGTACTTC. This encodes CASSPLDRGFFRGQETQYF.

The chain links TRBV6-5 to TRBJ2-7; D is undetermined. The germline V and J ends were trimmed by 6 bases and 1 base, with 7 bases remaining between them. The CDR3 spans 12 residues. Per germline, CDR1 MNHEY and CDR2 SVGAGI. DNA for the CDR3: TGTGCCAGCAGCCATAGTTCCTACGAGCAGTACTTC. It is translated as CASSHSSYEQYF.

This clone was seen just once. V usage is TRBV18 and J usage is TRBJ2-3; D remains unclear. The V gene lost 2 bases and the J gene lost 5 bases, with 8 bases spanning the gap. The CDR3 is 13 amino acids. The germline V gene has CDR1 KGHSH and CDR2 LQKENI. The CDR3 loop reads CASSPGFRDTQYF. DNA of the CDR3: TGTGCCAGCTCACCAGGGTTTAGAGATACGCAGTATTTT.

The rearrangement links TRBV25-1 to TRBJ2-7; TRBD2 is a possible D gene (6 bases). V was clipped by 4 bases and J by 4 bases, with 14 bases between them. Germline loops: CDR1 MGHDK, CDR2 SYGVNS. The CDR3 totals 14 residues. CDR3 protein: CASSVPGLDYEQYF. CDR3 in DNA: TGTGCCAGCAGTGTCCCGGGACTCGATTACGAGCAGTACTTC.

The chain combines TRBV27 with TRBJ2-7; D perhaps matches TRBD2 (6 bases). CDR3 length: 13 amino acids. From germline, CDR1 is MNHEY and CDR2 SMNVEV (reference sequence). Trimming left V 9 bases short and J 2 bases short, with 14 bases between. DNA for the CDR3: TGTGCCAGTCAGGCCGGGACTGCCTACGAGCAGTACTTC. Protein product: CASQAGTAYEQYF.

V usage is TRBV5-4 and J usage is TRBJ2-7, with D possibly being TRBD1 (6 bases). Trimming pared 3 bases from V and 2 bases from J, leaving 12 bases between. CDR1 and CDR2 (germline): SGHNT, YYREEE (reference sequence). This CDR3 region has 14 residues. The CDR3 is CASSSLDSPYEQYF. The CDR3 DNA is TGTGCCAGCAGCTCCCTGGACAGCCCCTACGAGCAGTACTTC.

Comment on this clone: The same CDR3 is also encoded by other DNA sequences in this sample. The V call is TRBV5-1, the J call TRBJ2-5; 7 nucleotides match TRBD2. CDR3 length: 14 amino acids. Germline CDR1 is SGHRS and CDR2 is YFSETQ. The V and J ends lost 3 bases and 1 base, in that order; junction bases with no gene match: 3. Here the CDR3 reads CASSWGGRQETQYF. The CDR3 bases are TGCGCCAGCAGCTGGGGAGGGCGCCAAGAGACCCAGTACTTC.

CDR3 DNA: TGTGCCAGCACGGCACGCAATGAGCAGTTCTTC. Translation: CASTARNEQFF. V gene TRBV6-5 combines with J gene TRBJ2-1; no definite D call. The V end lost 7 bases, the J end lost 6 bases, and 7 bases lay between the germline ends. CDR1 and CDR2 (germline): MNHEY, SVGAGI. The CDR3 consists of 11 residues.

CDR3 nucleotide sequence: TGTGCCAGCAGTTTGAGGGCTAGCGGGATCACAGATACGCAGTATTTT. Its translation is CASSLRASGITDTQYF. The rearrangement uses TRBV27 and TRBJ2-3; 9 nucleotides agree with TRBD2. The length of the CDR3 is 16 residues. The V gene end was trimmed by 3 bases and the J gene end by 2 bases; junction bases not matched to a gene: 6. CDR1 is MNHEY and CDR2 is SMNVEV in the germline V gene (reference sequence).

This chain connects TRBV6-6 to TRBJ2-5; D perhaps matches TRBD2 (6 bases). V was clipped by 2 bases and J by 4 bases, with 17 bases between them. CDR3 length: 16 residues. In germline, CDR1 is MNHNY, CDR2 SVGAGI (reference sequence). The CDR3 loop reads CASSYPNPGVRETQYF. CDR3 coding DNA: TGTGCCAGCAGTTACCCTAACCCGGGAGTGCGAGAGACCCAGTACTTC.

This chain links TRBV9 with TRBJ2-5; a weak D match, TRBD1 (5 bases). The CDR3 loop spans 13 amino acids. Trimming removed 0 bases from V and 4 bases from J, with 7 bases in between. Germline V CDR1 and CDR2: SGDLS, YYNGEE. The CDR3 coding sequence is TGTGCCAGCAGCGTAGATCAGGGAGAGACCCAGTACTTC. Its protein is CASSVDQGETQYF.

This clone has just one count. The rearrangement joins TRBV10-2 to TRBJ1-2; 7 positions match TRBD1. Germline V gene lookup returns CDR1 WSHSY and CDR2 SAAADI. The CDR3 is 11 residues long. The V and J ends lost 8 bases and 7 bases, in that order; junction bases with no gene match: 4. CDR3 nucleotides: TGCGCCAGCGAGACAGGGTCTGGCTACACCTTC. It encodes CASETGSGYTF.

The table lists this clone with a count of one. This CDR3 is CASSSRTGAVTQYF. For the CDR3, the DNA is TGTGCCAGCAGCTCCCGGACAGGGGCGGTGACCCAGTACTTC. The chain couples TRBV11-2 to TRBJ2-5; 9 bases agree with TRBD1. V lost 4 bases, J lost 7 bases, and 7 bases stayed unmatched. In germline, CDR1 is SGHAT, CDR2 FQNNGV. The CDR3 covers 14 residues.

The J gene is TRBJ1-1, the V gene TRBV13; 8 nucleotides agree with TRBD1. V was clipped by 6 bases and J by 5 bases; unmatched bases: 8. CDR1 PRHDT and CDR2 FYEKMQ come from the germline V gene (reference sequence). CDR3 size: 14 residues. The CDR3 here is CASRIAGGWTEAFF. In DNA, the CDR3 is TGTGCCAGCAGAATCGCAGGGGGCTGGACTGAAGCTTTCTTT.

The chain links TRBV5-4 to TRBJ2-3; 7 positions match TRBD2. With 3 bases clipped from V and 6 bases from J, the junction kept 10 bases outside the gene matches. The CDR3 is made up of 15 amino acids. Germline lookup yields CDR1 SGHNT and CDR2 YYREEE (reference sequence). The CDR3: CASSWASGAGDTQYF. The CDR3, as DNA: TGTGCCAGCAGCTGGGCGAGCGGGGCGGGGGATACGCAGTATTTT.

The rearrangement joins TRBV10-3 to TRBJ2-3, with 8 bases that match TRBD2. The V and J ends lost 2 bases and 6 bases, in that order; junction bases with no gene match: 10. This CDR3 comprises 16 residues. In germline, CDR1 is ENHRY, CDR2 SYGVKD. CDR3 region: CAISESIVGGGDTQYF. In nucleotides, the CDR3 is TGTGCCATCAGTGAGAGTATTGTCGGGGGGGGCGATACGCAGTATTTT.

The genes are TRBV6-5 and TRBJ1-5; 12 bases fit TRBD1. This CDR3 region has 15 residues. V gave up 6 bases and J gave up 7 bases; unmatched junction bases: 7. Germline loops: CDR1 MNHEY, CDR2 SVGAGI. The CDR3 loop reads CASRTGTGGRQPQHF. The CDR3 DNA reads as TGTGCCAGCAGAACCGGGACAGGGGGCCGACAGCCCCAGCATTTT.

V and J are TRBV14 and TRBJ1-5; TRBD1 aligns across 7 bases. Per the germline V gene, CDR1 is SGHDN and CDR2 is FVKESK. The trim removed 3 bases at V and 3 bases at J, leaving 11 bases unmatched. This CDR3 has 17 residues. The CDR3 DNA reads TGTGCCAGCAGCCATGTCGGGACAGAAACATACAATCAGCCCCAGCATTTT. Translating it yields CASSHVGTETYNQPQHF.

This clone was observed a handful of times. The CDR3 coding sequence is TGCAGCGCCCTTGGAGATACGCAGTATTTT. As protein: CSALGDTQYF. The rearrangement uses TRBV29-1 and TRBJ2-3, with D hard to call. The CDR3 extends over 10 amino acids. Germline assignment: CDR1 SQVTM and CDR2 ANQGSEA. The germline V and J ends were trimmed by 7 bases and 5 bases, with 7 bases remaining between them.